The clone carrying this T cell receptor beta chain was seen a handful of times. Its specificity is not known. From 5'RACE with constant-segment primers came TCR alpha and TCR beta cDNA libraries that carried sample barcodes and UMIs. One entry per CDR3 protein, called by TCRdb with MiXCR from the 5' RACE reads. The profile covers approximately 350,000 distinct CDR3 sequences, with around an eighth appearing a single time and around a fifth taken by the ten largest. These data belong to a study of T-cell memory formation after mild COVID-19. Findings and caveats of the study: Second-wave clones reaching peak frequency on day 37 lacked confirmed SARS-CoV-2 specificity. CD4+ contracting clones were mainly CM and EM; CD8+ ones, EMRA. Cross-reactive memory seemingly joined, as some responding clones were found in pre-infection memory.

The origin of this receptor is a man younger than 30 who had mild COVID-19 (a few samples of this study predate the infection). Cell type and time point are not known. The sequencing input was PBMCs or a T cell subset sorted from them (not recorded which).

This CDR3 is CASSHYSTGDTDTQYF. DNA of the CDR3: TGTGCCAGCAGCCACTACTCAACGGGAGACACAGATACGCAGTATTTT. The chain combines TRBV4-2 with TRBJ2-3, with D perhaps matching TRBD2 (6 bases). Trimming cost V 3 bases and J 2 bases, with 15 bases left between them. CDR1 and CDR2 from the germline V gene are LGHNA and YNFKEQ. The CDR3 is 16 amino acids.